This is a list of T cell receptor beta chains from one sample in a study of early T cells in non-severe SARS-CoV-2 infection. Via MiXCR, TCRdb re-called the 5' RACE reads, giving one row per CDR3 protein. This table holds around 60,000 distinct CDR3 sequences, less than 20% found once. Sequences were derived from whole blood, sampled at baseline. Receptors originate from an adult who was a healthcare worker with PCR-confirmed SARS-CoV-2 infection or an uninfected control (not recorded which). Each CDR3 is given with its conserved first and last residue. The D gene is left open where the match is weak. The size entry is marked missing in some rows and otherwise reads once, few, many or a size class.

V,size,D,J,CDR3,DNA
TRBV12-3/TRBV12-4,few,.,TRBJ2-6,CASSLRGVGLSGANVLTF,TGTGCCAGCAGCCTACGGGGAGTGGGTTTATCTGGGGCCAACGTCCTGACTTTC
TRBV5-4,few,.,TRBJ1-2,CASSLPAGFDGYTF,TGTGCCAGCAGCTTACCCGCAGGGTTTGATGGCTACACCTTC
TRBV7-8,few,TRBD1,TRBJ1-1,CASSPRDRRGRAFF,TGTGCCAGCAGCCCCCGGGACAGGAGGGGTAGAGCTTTCTTT
TRBV7-8,once,.,TRBJ2-1,CASSPRGEQFF,TGTGCCAGCAGCCCCCGTGGTGAGCAGTTCTTC
TRBV6-2/TRBV6-3,many,.,TRBJ2-5,CASSFGGRAWGQETQYF,TGTGCCAGCAGTTTTGGGGGACGGGCCTGGGGACAAGAGACCCAGTACTTC
TRBV6-2/TRBV6-3,few,TRBD1,TRBJ2-1,CASSYPGQANNEQFF,TGTGCCAGCAGTTACCCGGGACAGGCCAACAATGAGCAGTTCTTC
TRBV7-2,.,.,TRBJ2-4,CASSLDSHLQYF,TGTGCCAGCAGCTTAGATAGCCACCTACAGTACTTC
TRBV29-1,.,TRBD2,TRBJ2-1,CSVRASGTNEQFF,TGCAGCGTCCGGGCTAGCGGTACCAATGAGCAGTTCTTC
TRBV7-9,few,TRBD2,TRBJ2-1,CASRSSGSGNEQFF,TGTGCCAGCAGATCTAGCGGGAGTGGTAATGAGCAGTTCTTC
TRBV20-1,few,TRBD2,TRBJ2-7,CSASQGLGGSYEQYF,TGCAGTGCTAGCCAAGGACTAGGCGGTTCCTACGAGCAGTACTTC
TRBV6-5,.,.,TRBJ2-7,CASSPPGRTRNEQYF,TGTGCCAGCAGCCCCCCGGGACGGACCCGAAACGAGCAGTACTTC